This T cell receptor beta chain was identified during a study of vaccination and CD4 T cells after COVID-19. On the study more broadly: Each control was exposed to a CEFX pool, an HIV-1 Nef pool, or no peptide at all.

In the case of this clonotype: Its specificity is unknown.

Cultured CD4+ T cell DNA underwent sequencing with the Oncomine TCR Beta short-read assay. TCRdb independently ran MiXCR on the PCR reads; one entry per CDR3 protein. Of about 16,000 distinct CDR3 sequences in the sample, about 56% are singletons; the top ten hold over 7%. Germline CDR1 is MDHEN and CDR2 is SYDVKM. The ends were cut back, 3 bases at V and 2 bases at J, with 8 bases in the middle. CDR3 length: 14 residues. This sample's treatment: approximately 11-day PBMC culture with coronavirus spike peptide pools or control peptides (ViraFEST assay). Expanded clonotypes were found by TCR sequencing after peptide-pool stimulation (ViraFEST).

The chain employs TRBV28 and TRBJ1-5, with D uncertain. This sequence originates from a human donor who had recovered from COVID-19. The specimen was CD4+ T cells from blood, cultured in vitro, collected before SARS-CoV-2 vaccination. CDR3 coding DNA: TGTGCCAGCAGTTTTCTGCGTGGCAATCAGCCCCAGCATTTT. Protein product: CASSFLRGNQPQHF.